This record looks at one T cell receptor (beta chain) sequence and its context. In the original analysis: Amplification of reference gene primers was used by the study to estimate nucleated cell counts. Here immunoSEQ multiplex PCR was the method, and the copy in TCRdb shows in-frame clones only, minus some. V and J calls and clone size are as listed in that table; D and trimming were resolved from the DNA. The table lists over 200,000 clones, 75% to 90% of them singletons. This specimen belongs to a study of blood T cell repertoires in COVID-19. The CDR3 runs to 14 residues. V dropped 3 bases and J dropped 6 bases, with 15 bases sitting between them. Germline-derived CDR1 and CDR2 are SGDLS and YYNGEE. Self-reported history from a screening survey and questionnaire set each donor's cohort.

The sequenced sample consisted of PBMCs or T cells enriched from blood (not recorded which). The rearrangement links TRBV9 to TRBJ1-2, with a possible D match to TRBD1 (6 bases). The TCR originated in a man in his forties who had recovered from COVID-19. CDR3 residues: CASSAQQGVDGYTF. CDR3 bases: TGTGCCAGCAGCGCCCAACAGGGTGTGGATGGCTACACCTTC.